Listed here are 22 T cell receptor beta chains from one sample, sequenced in a study of T cell responses to AZD1222 COVID-19 vaccine. Clones were sequenced by immunoSEQ multiplex PCR, and TCRdb holds only the in-frame ones, with some missing. Of about 140,000 clones listed, about 91% were seen once; the top ten hold roughly 3.6%. The specimen comprised peripheral blood, sampled 28 days after the second AZD1222 dose. Receptors originate from an adult who received the AZD1222 COVID-19 vaccine.

The rearrangement joins TRBV11-2 to TRBJ2-7; perhaps TRBD2 as D (5 bases). Germline CDR1 is SGHAT and CDR2 is FQNNGV. Between the trimmed V and J ends, which lost 0 bases and 3 bases, there was a span of 12 bases. The CDR3 has 15 residues. CDR3 DNA sequence: TGTGCCAGCAGCTTAGATCTTTTAGCGAACTACGAGCAGTACTTC. It specifies CASSLDLLANYEQYF.

The rearrangement joins TRBV11-1 to TRBJ1-2, with 7 bases lining up with TRBD1. The germline V gene has CDR1 SGHAT and CDR2 FQDESV (reference sequence). CDR3 length: 13 amino acids. J lost 4 bases, V lost 5 bases, and 4 bases had no gene match. The CDR3 nucleotides are TGTGCCAGCAGCCCCCGGGACAGCTATGGCTACACCTTC. Translation: CASSPRDSYGYTF.

The J gene is TRBJ2-3, the V gene TRBV9; a possible D gene is TRBD1 (5 bases). V lost 1 base, J lost 3 bases, and 9 bases lay in between. The germline V gene encodes CDR1 SGDLS and CDR2 YYNGEE. The CDR3 runs 14 residues. CDR3 region: CASSVRGRTDTQYF. The CDR3 DNA reads TGTGCCAGCAGCGTAAGGGGTAGGACAGATACGCAGTATTTT.

This sequence joins TRBV7-9 and TRBJ1-1; D is perhaps TRBD1 (5 bases). The germline gives CDR1 SEHNR, CDR2 FQNEAQ (reference sequence). V was shortened by 1 base and J by 5 bases, with 11 bases between the two germline ends. The CDR3 has 14 amino acids. CDR3 in DNA: TGTGCCAGCAGCTTAGGAGCAGGGAAGACTGAAGCTTTCTTT. It encodes CASSLGAGKTEAFF. The entire variable domain, with the rest obtained from reference TRBV7-9 and TRBJ1-1, is as follows: DTGVSQNPRHKITKRGQNVTFRCDPISEHNRLYWYRQTLGQGPEFLTYFQNEAQLEKSRLLSDRFSAERPKGSFSTLEIQRTEQGDSAMYLCASSLGAGKTEAFFGQGTRLTVV.

CDR3 residues: CASSRVGRDQPQHF. CDR3 DNA sequence: TGTGCCAGCAGTCGGGTGGGCCGGGATCAGCCCCAGCATTTT. The chain links TRBV2 to TRBJ1-5; D uncertain. From germline, CDR1 is SNHLY and CDR2 FYNNEI. CDR3 length: 14 amino acids. V lost 5 bases to trimming and J lost 5 bases, with 13 bases between them.

The gene calls are TRBV28 and TRBJ1-2; 7 bases map to TRBD1. Germline V gives CDR1 MDHEN, CDR2 SYDVKM. V was pared by 6 bases and J by 6 bases, with 7 bases of the junction left unmatched. This CDR3 region has 13 residues. CDR3 amino acids: CASRTQDRDGYTF. The CDR3, as DNA: TGTGCCAGCAGGACCCAAGACAGGGATGGCTACACCTTC.

The chain is built from TRBV28 and TRBJ1-2; no firm D call. Germline V CDR1 and CDR2: MDHEN, SYDVKM. This CDR3 region has 14 residues. The V end was cut by 2 bases, the J end by 8 bases, with 15 bases between. The CDR3 here is CASSLRDNGVGYTF. The DNA for the CDR3 is TGTGCCAGCAGTTTAAGGGATAACGGGGTGGGCTACACCTTC.

This chain connects TRBV7-8 to TRBJ2-1; the match to TRBD2 covers 13 bases. After removal of 4 bases from V and 3 bases from J, the junction contained 6 bases not matched to a gene. Germline CDR1 reads SGHVS; CDR2 reads FQNEAQ. This CDR3 region has 17 residues. The CDR3 loop is CASSSGTSGRVYNEQFF. CDR3 bases: TGTGCCAGCAGCTCCGGAACTAGCGGGAGGGTCTACAATGAGCAGTTCTTC.

The CDR3 sequence is CASSQDSMTSGEQFF. CDR3 nucleotide sequence: TGCGCCAGCAGCCAAGATAGTATGACCAGCGGCGAGCAGTTCTTC. This sequence joins TRBV4-3 and TRBJ2-1; D may be TRBD2 (5 bases). The CDR3 runs 15 residues. V was pared by 0 bases and J by 10 bases, with 16 bases between. The germline CDR1 and CDR2 sequences are LGHNA and YSLEER.

The chain couples TRBV6-6 to TRBJ1-5; TRBD1 matches 8 bases. Germline CDR1 is MNHNY and CDR2 is SVGAGI (reference sequence). The CDR3 is made up of 13 amino acids. V was pared by 5 bases and J by 6 bases, with 3 bases of the junction left unmatched. This chain's CDR3 is CASSTGGAQPQHF. CDR3 DNA: TGTGCCAGCAGTACAGGGGGGGCTCAGCCCCAGCATTTT.

This clone was observed a single time. The chain carries TRBV11-2 and TRBJ2-7; TRBD1 matches at 10 bases. The CDR3 sequence is 15 residues long. Looked up from germline, CDR1 is SGHAT and CDR2 is FQNNGV. J gave up 6 bases and V 5 bases, and 10 bases lay outside the gene matches. DNA of the CDR3: TGTGCCAGCAGCCACCGCGGGACAGGGGTAATCGAGCAGTACTTC. It encodes CASSHRGTGVIEQYF.

J is TRBJ1-2 and V is TRBV25-1; the D is unclear. The CDR3 totals 13 residues. Trimming took 1 base from V and 8 from J, leaving 11 bases between them. The germline gives CDR1 MGHDK, CDR2 SYGVNS. The DNA for the CDR3 is TGTGCCAGCAGTGAATTCGAAGGGAAAGGCTACACCTTC. This encodes CASSEFEGKGYTF.

The chain uses TRBV9 and TRBJ1-5; 7 bases fit TRBD1. This CDR3 is built from 14 residues. V lost 4 bases, J lost 3 bases, and 4 bases stayed unmatched. The germline CDR1 and CDR2 sequences are SGDLS and YYNGEE. The chain's CDR3 is CASSPGTDNQPQHF. The CDR3, as DNA: TGTGCCAGCAGCCCTGGGACAGACAATCAGCCCCAGCATTTT.

The rearrangement links TRBV11-3 to TRBJ2-1; TRBD2 aligns across 7 bases. Losses at the gene ends were 0 bases for V and 3 bases for J; bases not matched to a gene: 2. The CDR3 is 15 amino acids. CDR1 and CDR2 (germline): SGHNT, YENEEA. The CDR3 sequence: CASSLEQRGYNEQFF. The CDR3 coding sequence is TGTGCCAGCAGCTTAGAACAGCGGGGCTACAATGAGCAGTTCTTC.

This clone was seen just once. The chain recombines TRBV9 with TRBJ1-5, with D possibly being TRBD1 (5 bases). The CDR3 has 15 residues. Germline CDR1 SGDLS, CDR2 YYNGEE. Trimming took off 0 bases at V and 8 bases at J, with 15 bases between the two ends. CDR3 nucleotide sequence: TGTGCCAGCAGCGTAGGATGGGGGAGAGGAGAGCCCCAGCATTTT. It translates to CASSVGWGRGEPQHF.

V usage is TRBV15 and J usage is TRBJ1-5; no clear D gene. Germline V gene data show CDR1 as LNHNV and CDR2 as YYDKDF (reference sequence). Trimming cost V 5 bases and J 0 bases, with 8 bases left between them. The CDR3 spans 14 residues. Written as DNA, the CDR3 is TGTGCCACCAGCTTCGATTATAGCAATCAGCCCCAGCATTTT. Its translation: CATSFDYSNQPQHF.

V is TRBV19 and J is TRBJ1-4, with D unclear. The germline gives CDR1 LNHDA, CDR2 SQIVND (reference sequence). This CDR3 has 14 residues. Trimming cost V 6 bases and J 0 bases, with 8 bases left between them. Here the CDR3 reads CASSSTTTNEKLFF. DNA for the CDR3: TGTGCCAGTAGCTCGACAACAACTAATGAAAAACTGTTTTTT.

The chain links TRBV30 to TRBJ2-4; D gene uncertain. V gave up 1 base and J gave up 6 bases, with 10 bases separating them. Germline V gene sequence: CDR1 GTSNPN, CDR2 SVGIG (reference sequence). The CDR3 runs 13 residues. The CDR3 sequence is CAWSAQNRNIQYF. CDR3 in DNA: TGTGCCTGGAGTGCGCAGAATCGAAACATTCAGTACTTC.

This clone was counted a single time. The chain links TRBV9 to TRBJ2-2; 8 bases line up with TRBD1. Per the germline V gene, CDR1 is SGDLS and CDR2 is YYNGEE. The trim removed 2 bases at V and 5 bases at J, leaving 5 bases unmatched. The CDR3 is made up of 15 amino acids. The DNA for the CDR3 is TGTGCCAGCAGCGTCGCGGACAGGGAGACCGGGGAGCTGTTTTTT. Amino acids: CASSVADRETGELFF. Drawing the rest from reference TRBV9 and TRBJ2-2, the complete variable domain is DSGVTQTPKHLITATGQRVTLRCSPRSGDLSVYWYQQSLDQGLQFLIQYYNGEERAKGNILERFSAQQFPDLHSELNLSSLELGDSALYFCASSVADRETGELFFGEGSRLTVL.

V and J are TRBV19 and TRBJ2-7, with 9 positions matching TRBD2. CDR1 is LNHDA and CDR2 is SQIVND in the germline V gene (reference sequence). The CDR3 length is 15 residues. J gave up 0 bases and V 5 bases, and 5 bases lay outside the gene matches. DNA for the CDR3: TGTGCCAGTAGTGGACTAGCGCGGAGCTCCTACGAGCAGTACTTC. It yields the protein CASSGLARSSYEQYF.

The table lists this clone with a count of one. This chain joins TRBV5-8 and TRBJ2-3; D could derive from TRBD1 or TRBD2 (6 bases each). The CDR3 is 16 residues long. The ends were cut back, 0 bases at V and 0 bases at J, with 11 bases in the middle. Germline loops: CDR1 SGHTS, CDR2 YDEGEE. CDR3 sequence reads: CASSLVWGASTDTQYF. In DNA form, the CDR3 reads TGTGCCAGCAGCTTGGTGTGGGGGGCTAGCACAGATACGCAGTATTTT.

For the CDR3, the DNA is TGTGCCAGCAGTGAAGCCCCGGCGGACAAAGGTGGAAACACCATATATTTT. Protein product: CASSEAPADKGGNTIYF. The V gene is TRBV2, the J gene TRBJ1-3, with D possibly being TRBD1 (5 bases). V lost 0 bases to trimming and J lost 3 bases, with 15 bases between them. This CDR3 is 17 amino acids long. Germline CDR1 SNHLY, CDR2 FYNNEI.